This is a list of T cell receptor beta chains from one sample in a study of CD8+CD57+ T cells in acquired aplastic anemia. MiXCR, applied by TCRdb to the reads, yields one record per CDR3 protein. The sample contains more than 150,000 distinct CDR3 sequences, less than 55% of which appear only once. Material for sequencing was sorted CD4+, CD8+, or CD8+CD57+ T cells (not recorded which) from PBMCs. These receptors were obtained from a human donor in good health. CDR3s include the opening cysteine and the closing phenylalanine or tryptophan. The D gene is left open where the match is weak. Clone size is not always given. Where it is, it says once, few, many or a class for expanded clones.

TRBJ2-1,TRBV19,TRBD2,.,TGTGCCAGCGTAGCGGGAGGCAGCTCTGATGAGCAGTTCTTC,CASVAGGSSDEQFF
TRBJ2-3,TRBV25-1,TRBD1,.,TGTGCCAGCAGTGGGGGGACAGGGCACACAGATACGCAGTATTTT,CASSGGTGHTDTQYF
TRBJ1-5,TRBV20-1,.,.,TGCAGTGCTTCTCTTGGTTCCCCGCGGAATCAGCCCCAGCATTTT,CSASLGSPRNQPQHF
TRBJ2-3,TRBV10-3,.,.,TGTGCCATCAGTGACCTGGGGGGTTGGGATACGCAGTATTTT,CAISDLGGWDTQYF
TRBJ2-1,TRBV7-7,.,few,TGTGCTAGCAGCCCAGGGACGACCCACATCGATGAGCAGTTCTTC,CASSPGTTHIDEQFF
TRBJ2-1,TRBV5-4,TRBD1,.,TGTGCCAGCAGTTATGGACAGGCAGGGCAGTTCTTC,CASSYGQAGQFF
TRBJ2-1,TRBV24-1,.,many,TGTGCCACCAGTGATCCAGACTCGAGCTCCTACAATGAGCAGTTCTTC,CATSDPDSSSYNEQFF
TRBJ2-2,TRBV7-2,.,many,TGTGCCAGCAGCGACCAGACTCTCACCACCGGGGAGCTGTTTTTT,CASSDQTLTTGELFF
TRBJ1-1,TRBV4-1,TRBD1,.,TGCGCCAGCAGCCAAGAGCCGTTGACAGGGATAAACACTGAAGCTTTCTTT,CASSQEPLTGINTEAFF
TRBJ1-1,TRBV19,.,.,TGTGCCAGTACCAAGGGGACTGAAGCTTTCTTT,CASTKGTEAFF
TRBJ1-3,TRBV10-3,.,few,TGTGCCATCAGTGAGTTCAGCAGGGTGGATCGAAACACCATATATTTT,CAISEFSRVDRNTIYF
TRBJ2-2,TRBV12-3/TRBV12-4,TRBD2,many,TGTGCCAGCAGTCCCGGGACTAGCGCTACCGGGGAGCTGTTTTTT,CASSPGTSATGELFF
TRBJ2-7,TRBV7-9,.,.,TGTGCCAGCAGCCAGGACTCCTACGAGCAGTACTTC,CASSQDSYEQYF
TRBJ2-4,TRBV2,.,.,TGTGCCAGCAGTGAAGTGGAGGTCCCTCGGTGGTCGAAAATAGCCAAAAACATTCAGTACTTC,CASSEVEVPRWSKIAKNIQYF
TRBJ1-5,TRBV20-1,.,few,TGCAGTGCTAGAGAGGGAGGACAAAATCAGCCCCAGCATTTT,CSAREGGQNQPQHF
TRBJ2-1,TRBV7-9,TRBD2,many,TGTGCCAGCAGCTTAGTGGGGACTAGCGGGAGCAATGAGCAGTTCTTC,CASSLVGTSGSNEQFF
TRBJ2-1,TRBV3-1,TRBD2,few,TGTGCCAGCAGCCCTCAGGGCGGGAGCTTCCACAATGAGCAGTTCTTC,CASSPQGGSFHNEQFF
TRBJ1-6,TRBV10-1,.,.,TGCGCCAGCAGTGAGTCGGCCCAAACACCCCTCCACTTT,CASSESAQTPLHF
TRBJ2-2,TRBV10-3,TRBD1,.,TGTGCCTCGCAGGGGGCGAACACCGGGGAGCTGTTTTTT,CASQGANTGELFF
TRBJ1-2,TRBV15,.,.,TGTGTCACCAGCGAACGCTACGGGAATGGCTACACCTTC,CVTSERYGNGYTF
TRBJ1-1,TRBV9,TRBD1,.,TGTGCCAGCAGCCTAGAATCCGGGACAGGGTACGCTGAAGCTTTCTTT,CASSLESGTGYAEAFF
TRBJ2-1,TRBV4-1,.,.,TGCGCCAGCAGCCAAGCGTATGACCCGGCCTTTAGTGAGCAGTTCTTC,CASSQAYDPAFSEQFF
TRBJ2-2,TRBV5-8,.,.,TGTGCCAGCAGCTTGGCCGCAGGGTCCACCGGGGAGCTGTTTTTT,CASSLAAGSTGELFF
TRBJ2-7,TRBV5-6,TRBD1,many,TGTGCCAGCAGCTTTGGGGGTTGGGACAGGGTGAAGGAGGAGTACTTC,CASSFGGWDRVKEEYF
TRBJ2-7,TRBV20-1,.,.,TGCAGTGCTAGAGAAGCTTACGAGCAGTACTTC,CSAREAYEQYF
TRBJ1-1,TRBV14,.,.,TGTGCCAGCAGCCAAGATACGGGGGCAGGATGGAACACTGAAGCTTTCTTT,CASSQDTGAGWNTEAFF
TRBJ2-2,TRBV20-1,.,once,TGCAGTGCTAGAGATAAAGCAGGGTGGATCGGGGAGCTGTTTTTT,CSARDKAGWIGELFF
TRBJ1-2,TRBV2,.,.,TGTGCCAGCAGTGGTGTGACACCCGCTAACTATGGCTACACCTTC,CASSGVTPANYGYTF
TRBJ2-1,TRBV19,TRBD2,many,TGTGCCAGTAGTATGCGGACTAGCGGGAGAGGATCCTACAATGAGCAGTTCTTC,CASSMRTSGRGSYNEQFF
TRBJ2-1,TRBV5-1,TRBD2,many,TGCGCCAGCAGCCCTCCTCGGACTAGCGGGACCTACAATGAGCAGTTCTTC,CASSPPRTSGTYNEQFF